The T cell receptor beta chain described here comes from a study of neurological immune-mediated disorders. Germline CDR1 reads WSHSY; CDR2 reads SAAADI. The length of the CDR3 is 10 residues. V dropped 6 bases and J dropped 9 bases, with 6 bases sitting between them. This clonotype appeared many times. TCRdb re-derived calls from the 5' RACE reads in MiXCR, one entry per CDR3 protein. The profile covers under 100,000 distinct CDR3 sequences, with 3.5% to 5.5% appearing a single time and around 5% taken by the ten largest. Time point noted: longitudinal time-point 3. This clonotype was obtained from a woman in her fifties or sixties with multiple sclerosis. Sequencing used PBMCs. This chain uses TRBV10-2 with TRBJ2-1; D call uncertain. CDR3 residues: CASSGGEQFF. In DNA form, the CDR3 reads TGCGCCAGCAGCGGCGGTGAGCAGTTCTTC.